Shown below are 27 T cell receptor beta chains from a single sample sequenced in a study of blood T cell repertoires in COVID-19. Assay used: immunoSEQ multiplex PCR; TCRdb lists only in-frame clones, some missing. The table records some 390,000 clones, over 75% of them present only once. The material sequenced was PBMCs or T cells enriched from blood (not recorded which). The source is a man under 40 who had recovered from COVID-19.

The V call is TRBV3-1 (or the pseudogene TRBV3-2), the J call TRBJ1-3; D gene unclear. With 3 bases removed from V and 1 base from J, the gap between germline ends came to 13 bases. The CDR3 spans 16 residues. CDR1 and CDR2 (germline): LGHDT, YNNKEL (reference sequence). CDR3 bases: TGTGCCAGCAGCCAGAGCCTCACAGTATCTGGAAACACCATATATTTT. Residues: CASSQSLTVSGNTIYF.

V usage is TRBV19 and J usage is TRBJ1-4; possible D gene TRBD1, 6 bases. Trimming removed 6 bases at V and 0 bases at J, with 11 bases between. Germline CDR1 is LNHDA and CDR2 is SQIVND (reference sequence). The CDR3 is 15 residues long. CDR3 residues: CASSLQGSTNEKLFF. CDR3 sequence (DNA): TGTGCCAGTAGCCTACAGGGCTCAACTAATGAAAAACTGTTTTTT.

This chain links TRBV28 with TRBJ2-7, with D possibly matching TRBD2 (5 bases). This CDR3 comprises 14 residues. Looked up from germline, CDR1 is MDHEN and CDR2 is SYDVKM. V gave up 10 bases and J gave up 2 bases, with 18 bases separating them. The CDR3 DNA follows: TGTGCCACCATAGACGGACTCGCAGCCTACGAGCAGTACTTC. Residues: CATIDGLAAYEQYF.

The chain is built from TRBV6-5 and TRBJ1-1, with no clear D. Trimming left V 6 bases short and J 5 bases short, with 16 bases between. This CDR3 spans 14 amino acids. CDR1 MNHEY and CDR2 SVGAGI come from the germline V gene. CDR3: CASSWTRDRTEAFF. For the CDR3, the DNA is TGTGCCAGCAGCTGGACGAGGGATCGGACTGAAGCTTTCTTT.

This CDR3 is CASSGTSQQAYEQYF. The CDR3 coding sequence is TGCGCCAGCAGCGGGACTAGCCAGCAGGCTTACGAGCAGTACTTC. The chain is built from TRBV5-1 and TRBJ2-7; 9 bases are a match to TRBD2. V shed 4 bases and J 4 bases; nucleotides not matched to a gene: 9. The CDR3 has 15 amino acids. CDR1 is SGHRS, CDR2 YFSETQ, per germline.

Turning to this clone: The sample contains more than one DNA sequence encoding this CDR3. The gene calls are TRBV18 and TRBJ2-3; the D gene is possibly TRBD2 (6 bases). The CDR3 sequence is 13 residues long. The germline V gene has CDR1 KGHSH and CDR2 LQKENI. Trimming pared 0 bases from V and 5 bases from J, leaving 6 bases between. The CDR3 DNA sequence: TGTGCCAGCTCACCACCGGGAGGAGATACGCAGTATTTT. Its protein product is CASSPPGGDTQYF.

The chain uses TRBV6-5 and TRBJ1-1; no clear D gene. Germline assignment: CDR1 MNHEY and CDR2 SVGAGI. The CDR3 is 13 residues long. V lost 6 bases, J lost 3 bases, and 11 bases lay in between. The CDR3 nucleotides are TGTGCCAGCAGCTCCCAAGCGGACACTGAAGCTTTCTTT. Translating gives CASSSQADTEAFF.

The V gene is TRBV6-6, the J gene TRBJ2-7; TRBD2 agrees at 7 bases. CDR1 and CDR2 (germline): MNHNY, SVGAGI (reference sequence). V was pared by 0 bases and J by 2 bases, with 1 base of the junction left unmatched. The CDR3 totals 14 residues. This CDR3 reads CASSYSGGTYEQYF. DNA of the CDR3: TGTGCCAGCAGTTACTCGGGGGGGACCTACGAGCAGTACTTC.

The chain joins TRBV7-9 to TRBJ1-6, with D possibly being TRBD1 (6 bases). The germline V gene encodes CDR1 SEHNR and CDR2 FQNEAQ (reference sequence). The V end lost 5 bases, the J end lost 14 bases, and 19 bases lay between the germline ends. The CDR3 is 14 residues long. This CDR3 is CASSLPGQSATLHF. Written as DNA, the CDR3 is TGTGCCAGCAGCCTACCCGGACAGTCTGCAACCCTCCACTTT.

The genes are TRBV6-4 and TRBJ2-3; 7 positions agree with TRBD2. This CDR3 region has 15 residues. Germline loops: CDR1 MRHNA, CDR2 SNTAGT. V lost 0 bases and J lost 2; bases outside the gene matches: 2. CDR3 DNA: TGTGCCAGCAGTGACTCTAGCGGGCACACAGATACGCAGTATTTT. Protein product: CASSDSSGHTDTQYF.

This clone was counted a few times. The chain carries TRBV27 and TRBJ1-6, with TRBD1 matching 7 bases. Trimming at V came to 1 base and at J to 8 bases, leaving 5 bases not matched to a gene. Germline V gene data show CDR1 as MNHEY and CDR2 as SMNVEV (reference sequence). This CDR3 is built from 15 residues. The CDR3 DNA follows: TGTGCCAGCAGTTTATTGGGGACAGAAGATTCACCCCTCCACTTT. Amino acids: CASSLLGTEDSPLHF.

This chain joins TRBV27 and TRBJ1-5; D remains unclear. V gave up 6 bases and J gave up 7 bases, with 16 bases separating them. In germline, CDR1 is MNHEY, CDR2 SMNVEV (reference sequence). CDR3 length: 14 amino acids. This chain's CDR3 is CASSNLKTGQPQHF. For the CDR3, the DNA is TGTGCCAGCAGCAACTTGAAAACGGGGCAGCCCCAGCATTTT.

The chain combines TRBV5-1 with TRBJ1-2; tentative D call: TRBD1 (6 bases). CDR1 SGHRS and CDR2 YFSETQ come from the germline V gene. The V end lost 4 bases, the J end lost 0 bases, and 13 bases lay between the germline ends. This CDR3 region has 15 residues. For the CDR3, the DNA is TGCGCCAGCAGCAAACAGGGCTCAACTAACTATGGCTACACCTTC. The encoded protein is CASSKQGSTNYGYTF.

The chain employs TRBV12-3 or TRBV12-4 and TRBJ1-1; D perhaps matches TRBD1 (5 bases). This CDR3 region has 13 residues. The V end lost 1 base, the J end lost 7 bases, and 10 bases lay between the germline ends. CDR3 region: CASSLGQGGEAFF. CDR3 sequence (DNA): TGTGCCAGCAGTTTAGGCCAGGGTGGTGAAGCTTTCTTT.

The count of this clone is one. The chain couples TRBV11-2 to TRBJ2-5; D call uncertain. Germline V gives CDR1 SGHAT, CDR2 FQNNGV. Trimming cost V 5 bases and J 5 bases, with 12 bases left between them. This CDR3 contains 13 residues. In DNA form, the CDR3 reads TGTGCCAGCAGCCCGTCCCTTTCTGAGACCCAGTACTTC. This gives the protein CASSPSLSETQYF.

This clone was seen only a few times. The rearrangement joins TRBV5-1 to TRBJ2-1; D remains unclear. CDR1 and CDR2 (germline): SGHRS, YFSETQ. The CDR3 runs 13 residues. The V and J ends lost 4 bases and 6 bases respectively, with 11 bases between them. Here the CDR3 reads CASSGPSANEQFF. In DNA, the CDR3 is TGCGCCAGCAGCGGGCCCTCGGCCAATGAGCAGTTCTTC. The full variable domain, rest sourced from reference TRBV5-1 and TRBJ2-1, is KAGVTQTPRYLIKTRGQQVTLSCSPISGHRSVSWYQQTPGQGLQFLFEYFSETQRNKGNFPGRFSGRQFSNSRSEMNVSTLELGDSALYLCASSGPSANEQFFGPGTRLTVL.

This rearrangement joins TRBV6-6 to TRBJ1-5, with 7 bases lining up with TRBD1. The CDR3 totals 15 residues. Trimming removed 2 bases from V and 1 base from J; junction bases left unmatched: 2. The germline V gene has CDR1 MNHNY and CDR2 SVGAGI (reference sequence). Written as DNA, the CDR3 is TGTGCCAGCAGTTACAAGGGGGCGAGCAATCAGCCCCAGCATTTT. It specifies CASSYKGASNQPQHF.

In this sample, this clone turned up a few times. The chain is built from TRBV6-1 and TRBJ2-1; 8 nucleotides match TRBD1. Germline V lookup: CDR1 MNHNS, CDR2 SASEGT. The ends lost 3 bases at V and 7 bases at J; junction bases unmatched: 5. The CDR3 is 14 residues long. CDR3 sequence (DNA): TGTGCCAGCAGTGAGAGGACAGGGAGGAATGAGCAGTTCTTC. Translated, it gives CASSERTGRNEQFF.

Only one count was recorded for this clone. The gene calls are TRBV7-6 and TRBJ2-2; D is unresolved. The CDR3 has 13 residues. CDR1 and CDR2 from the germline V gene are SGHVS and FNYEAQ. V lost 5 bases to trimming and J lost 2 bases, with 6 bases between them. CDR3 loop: CASSVKNTGELFF. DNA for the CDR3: TGTGCCAGCAGCGTTAAAAACACCGGGGAGCTGTTTTTT.

CDR3 sequence (DNA): TGCGCCAGCAGCGTACGTACGGGGAATGAAAAACTGTTTTTT. As protein: CASSVRTGNEKLFF. V gene TRBV5-1 combines with J gene TRBJ1-4; D is unresolved. V was pared by 4 bases and J by 5 bases, with 12 bases between. Germline CDR1 is SGHRS and CDR2 is YFSETQ. The CDR3 totals 14 residues.

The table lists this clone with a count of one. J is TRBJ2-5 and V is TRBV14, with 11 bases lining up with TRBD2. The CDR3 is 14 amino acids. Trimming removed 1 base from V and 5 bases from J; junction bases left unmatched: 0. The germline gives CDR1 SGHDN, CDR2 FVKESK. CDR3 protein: CASSQVAGGETQYF. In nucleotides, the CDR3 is TGTGCCAGCAGCCAAGTAGCGGGAGGGGAGACCCAGTACTTC.

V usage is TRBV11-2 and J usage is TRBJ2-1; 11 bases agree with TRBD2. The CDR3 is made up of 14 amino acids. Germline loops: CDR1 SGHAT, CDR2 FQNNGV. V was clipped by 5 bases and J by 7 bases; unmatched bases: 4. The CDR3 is CASSPRTSGNEQFF. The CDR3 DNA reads TGTGCCAGCAGCCCTCGGACTAGCGGGAATGAGCAGTTCTTC.

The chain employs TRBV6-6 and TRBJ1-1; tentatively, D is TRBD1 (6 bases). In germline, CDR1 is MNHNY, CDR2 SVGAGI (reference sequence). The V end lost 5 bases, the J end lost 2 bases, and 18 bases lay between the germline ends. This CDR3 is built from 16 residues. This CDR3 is CASSTTIGQHNTEAFF. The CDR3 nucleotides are TGTGCCAGCAGTACTACTATTGGACAGCACAACACTGAAGCTTTCTTT.

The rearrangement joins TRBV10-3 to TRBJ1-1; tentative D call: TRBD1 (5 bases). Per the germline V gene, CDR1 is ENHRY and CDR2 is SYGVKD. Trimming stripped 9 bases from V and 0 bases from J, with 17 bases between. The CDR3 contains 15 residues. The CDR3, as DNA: TGTGCCATGAGGAATTTAGGGGCCATGAACACTGAAGCTTTCTTT. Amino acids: CAMRNLGAMNTEAFF.

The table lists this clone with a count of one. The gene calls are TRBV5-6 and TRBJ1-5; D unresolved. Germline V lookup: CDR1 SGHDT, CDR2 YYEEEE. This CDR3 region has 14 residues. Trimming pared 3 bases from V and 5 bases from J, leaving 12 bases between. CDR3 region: CASSSLRSYQPQHF. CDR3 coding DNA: TGTGCCAGCAGCTCCTTAAGAAGCTATCAGCCCCAGCATTTT. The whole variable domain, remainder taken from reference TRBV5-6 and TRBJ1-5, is DAGVTQSPTHLIKTRGQQVTLRCSPKSGHDTVSWYQQALGQGPQFIFQYYEEEERQRGNFPDRFSGHQFPNYSSELNVNALLLGDSALYLCASSSLRSYQPQHFGDGTRLSIL.

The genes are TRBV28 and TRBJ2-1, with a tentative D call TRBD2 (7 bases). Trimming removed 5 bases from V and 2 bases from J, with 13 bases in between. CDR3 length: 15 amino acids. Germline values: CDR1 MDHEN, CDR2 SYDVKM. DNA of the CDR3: TGTGCCAGCAGTCCATGGGGGGGCACCTACAATGAGCAGTTCTTC. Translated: CASSPWGGTYNEQFF.

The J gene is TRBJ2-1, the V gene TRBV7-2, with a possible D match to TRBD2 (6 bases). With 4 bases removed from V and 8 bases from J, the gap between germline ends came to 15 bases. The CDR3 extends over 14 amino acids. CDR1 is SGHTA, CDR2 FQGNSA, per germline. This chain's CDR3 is CASSSRGGADEQFF. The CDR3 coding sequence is TGTGCCAGCAGCTCCCGGGGCGGGGCCGATGAGCAGTTCTTC.